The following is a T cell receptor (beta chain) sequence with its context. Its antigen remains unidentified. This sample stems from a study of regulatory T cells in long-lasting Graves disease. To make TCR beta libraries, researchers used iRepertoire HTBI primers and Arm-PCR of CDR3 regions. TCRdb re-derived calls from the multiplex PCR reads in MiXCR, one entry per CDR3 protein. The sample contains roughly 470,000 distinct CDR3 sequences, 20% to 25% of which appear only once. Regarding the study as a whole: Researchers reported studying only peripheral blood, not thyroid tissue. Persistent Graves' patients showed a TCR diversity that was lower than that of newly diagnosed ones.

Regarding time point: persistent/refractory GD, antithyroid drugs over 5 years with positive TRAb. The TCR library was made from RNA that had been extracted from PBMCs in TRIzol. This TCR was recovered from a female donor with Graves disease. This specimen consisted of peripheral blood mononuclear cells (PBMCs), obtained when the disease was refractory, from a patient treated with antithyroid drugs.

CDR3 DNA sequence: TGTGCCAGCAGCGACGTGGACAGCTCTGGAAACACCATATATTTT. Protein product: CASSDVDSSGNTIYF. V is TRBV9 and J is TRBJ1-3; maybe TRBD1 (6 bases). Germline V CDR1 and CDR2: SGDLS, YYNGEE. The CDR3 extends over 15 amino acids. V lost 3 bases and J lost 0, with 10 bases in between.